Sequencing of this T cell receptor (beta chain) was carried out in a study of control samples from healthy donors and cancer patients. The repertoire was sequenced with immunoSEQ multiplex PCR; TCRdb's copy has only in-frame clones and lacks some. Of tens of thousands of clones in the sample, approximately 94% are singletons; the top ten hold under 7%. What was sequenced was blood. The sequence was collected from a man aged 55-75 years in good health.

Here the CDR3 reads CASRGDRGLGNIQYF. As DNA, the CDR3 is TGTGCCAGCAGGGGGGACAGGGGGCTCGGGAACATTCAGTACTTC. This chain connects TRBV6-5 to TRBJ2-4; 12 bases are shared with TRBD1. From germline, CDR1 is MNHEY and CDR2 SVGAGI. The CDR3 is 15 residues long. J gave up 7 bases and V 6 bases, and 7 bases lay outside the gene matches.